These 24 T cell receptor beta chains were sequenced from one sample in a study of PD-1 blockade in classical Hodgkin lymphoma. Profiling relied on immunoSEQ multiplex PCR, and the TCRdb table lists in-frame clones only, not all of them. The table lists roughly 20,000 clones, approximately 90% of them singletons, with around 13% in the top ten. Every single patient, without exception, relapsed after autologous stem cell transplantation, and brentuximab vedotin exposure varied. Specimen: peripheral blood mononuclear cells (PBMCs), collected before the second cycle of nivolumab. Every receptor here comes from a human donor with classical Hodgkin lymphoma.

The CDR3 here is CASSPGLAGTYEQYF. CDR3 DNA sequence: TGTGCCAGCTCACCAGGGCTAGCGGGGACCTACGAGCAGTACTTC. The rearrangement links TRBV18 to TRBJ2-7; 9 nucleotides match TRBD2. J lost 2 bases, V lost 2 bases, and 4 bases had no gene match. This CDR3 contains 15 residues. The germline V gene has CDR1 KGHSH and CDR2 LQKENI.

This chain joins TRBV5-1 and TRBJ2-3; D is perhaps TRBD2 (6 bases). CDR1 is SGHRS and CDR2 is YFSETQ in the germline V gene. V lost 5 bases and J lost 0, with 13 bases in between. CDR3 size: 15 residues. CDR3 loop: CASRLWGDSTDTQYF. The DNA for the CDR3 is TGCGCCAGCAGATTGTGGGGGGACAGCACAGATACGCAGTATTTT.

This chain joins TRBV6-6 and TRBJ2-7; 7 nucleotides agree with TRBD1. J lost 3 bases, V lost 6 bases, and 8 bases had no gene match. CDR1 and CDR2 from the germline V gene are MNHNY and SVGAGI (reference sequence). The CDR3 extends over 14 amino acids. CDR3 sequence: CASSHRGIFYEQYF. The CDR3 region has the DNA TGTGCCAGCAGCCACAGGGGAATTTTCTACGAGCAGTACTTC.

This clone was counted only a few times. The CDR3 here is CASSLGTQRVGGGGYTF. The CDR3 DNA is TGTGCCAGCAGCTTAGGGACCCAGCGAGTTGGCGGGGGTGGCTACACCTTC. The chain couples TRBV5-4 to TRBJ1-2; TRBD1 might be the D (5 bases). Trimming removed 2 bases from V and 7 bases from J, with 24 bases in between. The CDR3 contains 17 residues. The germline V gene has CDR1 SGHNT and CDR2 YYREEE (reference sequence).

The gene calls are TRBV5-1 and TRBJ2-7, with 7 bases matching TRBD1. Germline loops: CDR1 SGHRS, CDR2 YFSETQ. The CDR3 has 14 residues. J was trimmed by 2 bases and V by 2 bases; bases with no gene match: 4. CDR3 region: CASSLGQAPYEQYF. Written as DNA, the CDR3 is TGCGCCAGCAGCTTAGGACAGGCACCCTACGAGCAGTACTTC.

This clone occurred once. CDR3 coding DNA: TGTGCCAGCAGTTCCCCGCTGGTAACCTCCTACGAGCAGTACTTC. Protein product: CASSSPLVTSYEQYF. The rearrangement uses TRBV6-6 and TRBJ2-7, with D hard to call. Trimming took off 4 bases at V and 0 bases at J, with 13 bases between the two ends. The length of the CDR3 is 15 residues. Germline CDR1 is MNHNY and CDR2 is SVGAGI (reference sequence).

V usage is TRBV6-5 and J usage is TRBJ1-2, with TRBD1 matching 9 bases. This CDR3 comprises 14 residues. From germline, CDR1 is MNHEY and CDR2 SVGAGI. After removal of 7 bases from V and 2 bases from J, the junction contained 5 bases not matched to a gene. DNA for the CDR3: TGTGCCAGCACAGACAGGGGGTTGAACTATGGCTACACCTTC. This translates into CASTDRGLNYGYTF.

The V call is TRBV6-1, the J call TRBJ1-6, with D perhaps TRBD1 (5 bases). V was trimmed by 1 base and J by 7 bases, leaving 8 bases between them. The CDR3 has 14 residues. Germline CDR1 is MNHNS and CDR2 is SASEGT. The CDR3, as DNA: TGTGCCAGCAGTGAAGTGGGGGAAAATTCACCCCTCCACTTT. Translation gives CASSEVGENSPLHF.

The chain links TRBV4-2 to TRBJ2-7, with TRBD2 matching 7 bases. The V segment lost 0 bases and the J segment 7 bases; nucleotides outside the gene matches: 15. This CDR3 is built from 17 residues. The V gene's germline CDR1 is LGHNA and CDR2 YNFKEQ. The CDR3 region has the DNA TGTGCCAGCAGCCAAGACATACCGGGACTACTCTTTCAGGAGCAGTACTTC. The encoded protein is CASSQDIPGLLFQEQYF.

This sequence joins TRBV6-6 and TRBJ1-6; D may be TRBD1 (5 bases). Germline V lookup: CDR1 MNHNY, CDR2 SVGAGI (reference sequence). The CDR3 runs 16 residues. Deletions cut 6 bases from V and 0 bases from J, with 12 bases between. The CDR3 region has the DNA TGTGCCAGCAGCCGACAGACGAGCTCCTATAATTCACCCCTCCACTTT. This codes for CASSRQTSSYNSPLHF.

The CDR3 DNA is TGTGCCAGCAGTTACCGACAGGCAACCGGGGAGCTGTTTTTT. It specifies CASSYRQATGELFF. This chain connects TRBV6-5 to TRBJ2-2, with TRBD1 as a possible D gene (6 bases). Germline V gene data show CDR1 as MNHEY and CDR2 as SVGAGI. The length of the CDR3 is 14 residues. V lost 2 bases and J 5 bases, leaving 9 bases between the germline ends.

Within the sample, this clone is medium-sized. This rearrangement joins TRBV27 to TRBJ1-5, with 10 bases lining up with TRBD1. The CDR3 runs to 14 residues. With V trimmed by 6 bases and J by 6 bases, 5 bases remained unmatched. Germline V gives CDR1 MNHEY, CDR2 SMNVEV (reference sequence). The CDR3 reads CASSSGTGVQPQHF. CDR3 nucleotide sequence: TGTGCCAGCAGCAGCGGGACAGGGGTTCAGCCCCAGCATTTT.

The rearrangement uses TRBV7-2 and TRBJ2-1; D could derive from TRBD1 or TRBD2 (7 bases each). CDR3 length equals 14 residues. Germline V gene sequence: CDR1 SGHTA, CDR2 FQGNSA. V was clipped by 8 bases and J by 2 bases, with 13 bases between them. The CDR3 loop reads CASAPGGAYNEQFF. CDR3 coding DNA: TGTGCCAGCGCCCCAGGGGGGGCCTACAATGAGCAGTTCTTC.

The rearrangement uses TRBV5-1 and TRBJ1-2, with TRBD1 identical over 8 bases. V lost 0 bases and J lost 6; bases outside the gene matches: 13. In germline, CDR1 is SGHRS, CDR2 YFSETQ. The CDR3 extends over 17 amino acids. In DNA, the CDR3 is TGCGCCAGCAGCTTGGGGGCAGGGGGCGTTAGAGGAGATGGCTACACCTTC. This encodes CASSLGAGGVRGDGYTF.

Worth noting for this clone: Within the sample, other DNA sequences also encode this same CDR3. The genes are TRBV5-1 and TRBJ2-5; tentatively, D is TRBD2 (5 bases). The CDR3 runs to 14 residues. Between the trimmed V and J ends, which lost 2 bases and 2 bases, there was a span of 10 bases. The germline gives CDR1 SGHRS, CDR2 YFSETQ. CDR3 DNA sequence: TGCGCCAGCAGCTTTATGGGAGTTCAAGAGACCCAGTACTTC. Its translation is CASSFMGVQETQYF.

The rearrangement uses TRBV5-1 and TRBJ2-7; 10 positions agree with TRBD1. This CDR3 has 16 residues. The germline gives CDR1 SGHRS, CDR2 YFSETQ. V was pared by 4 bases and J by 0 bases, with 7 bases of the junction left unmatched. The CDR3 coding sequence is TGCGCCAGCAGCGTAGGGGGACAGGGGTTCTCCTACGAGCAGTACTTC. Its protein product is CASSVGGQGFSYEQYF. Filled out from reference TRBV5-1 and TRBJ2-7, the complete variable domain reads KAGVTQTPRYLIKTRGQQVTLSCSPISGHRSVSWYQQTPGQGLQFLFEYFSETQRNKGNFPGRFSGRQFSNSRSEMNVSTLELGDSALYLCASSVGGQGFSYEQYFGPGTRLTVT.

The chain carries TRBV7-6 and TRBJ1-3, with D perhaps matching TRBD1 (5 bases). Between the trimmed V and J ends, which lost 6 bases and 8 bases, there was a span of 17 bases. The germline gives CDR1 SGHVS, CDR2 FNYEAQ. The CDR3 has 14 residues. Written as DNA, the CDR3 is TGTGCCAGCAGGGGGAACAGGTCGGTGGACACCATATATTTT. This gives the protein CASRGNRSVDTIYF.

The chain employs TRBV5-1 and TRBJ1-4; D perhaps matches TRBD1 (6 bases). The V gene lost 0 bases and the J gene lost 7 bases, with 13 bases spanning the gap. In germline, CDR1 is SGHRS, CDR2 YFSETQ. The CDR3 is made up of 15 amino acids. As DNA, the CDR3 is TGCGCCAGCAGCTTGGCCACAGGGTCGAGTGAAAAACTGTTTTTT. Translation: CASSLATGSSEKLFF.

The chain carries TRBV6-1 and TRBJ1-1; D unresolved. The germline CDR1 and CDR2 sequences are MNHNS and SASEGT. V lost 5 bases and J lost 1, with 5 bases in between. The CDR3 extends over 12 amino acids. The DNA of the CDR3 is TGTGCCAGCAGTAGGAGGAACACTGAAGCTTTCTTT. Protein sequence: CASSRRNTEAFF.

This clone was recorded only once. The CDR3 protein is CASSLVGVGETQYF. The CDR3 bases are TGCGCCAGCAGCTTGGTTGGGGTCGGGGAGACCCAGTACTTC. V usage is TRBV5-1 and J usage is TRBJ2-5; D uncertain. Germline V gene data show CDR1 as SGHRS and CDR2 as YFSETQ. V gave up 0 bases and J gave up 5 bases, with 11 bases separating them. This CDR3 spans 14 amino acids.

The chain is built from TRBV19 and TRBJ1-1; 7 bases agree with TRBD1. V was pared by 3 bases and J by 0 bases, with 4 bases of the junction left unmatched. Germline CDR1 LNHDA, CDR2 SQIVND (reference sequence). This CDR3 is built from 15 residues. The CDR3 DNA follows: TGTGCCAGTAGTATTTCAGGGGGTGTGAACACTGAAGCTTTCTTT. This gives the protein CASSISGGVNTEAFF.

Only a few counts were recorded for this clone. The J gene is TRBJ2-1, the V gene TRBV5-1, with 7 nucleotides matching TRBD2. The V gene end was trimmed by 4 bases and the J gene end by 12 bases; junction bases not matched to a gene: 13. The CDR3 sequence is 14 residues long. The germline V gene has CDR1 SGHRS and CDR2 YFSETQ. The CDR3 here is CASSPGTTPVGQFF. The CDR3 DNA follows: TGCGCCAGCAGCCCTGGGACTACGCCGGTGGGGCAGTTCTTC.

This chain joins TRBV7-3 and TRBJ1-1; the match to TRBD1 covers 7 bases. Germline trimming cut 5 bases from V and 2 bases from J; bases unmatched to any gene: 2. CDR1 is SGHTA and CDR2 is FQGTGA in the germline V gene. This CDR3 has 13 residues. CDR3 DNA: TGTGCCAGCAGCAGGACAGGTAACACTGAAGCTTTCTTT. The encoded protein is CASSRTGNTEAFF.

The CDR3 DNA reads as TGCGCCAGCAGCGAGTCCGGGGGGGTAAATGAGCAGTTCTTC. This encodes CASSESGGVNEQFF. The V call is TRBV5-1, the J call TRBJ2-1, with TRBD2 matching 8 bases. This CDR3 comprises 14 residues. V trimming: 4 bases; J trimming: 7 bases; junction bases outside the gene matches: 7. From germline, CDR1 is SGHRS and CDR2 YFSETQ.